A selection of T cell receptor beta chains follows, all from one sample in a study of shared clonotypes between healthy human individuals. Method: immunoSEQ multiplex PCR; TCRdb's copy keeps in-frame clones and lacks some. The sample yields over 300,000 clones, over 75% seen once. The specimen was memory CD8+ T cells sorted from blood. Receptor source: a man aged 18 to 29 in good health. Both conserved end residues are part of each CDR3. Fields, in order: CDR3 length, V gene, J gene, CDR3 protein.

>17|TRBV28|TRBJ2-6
CASSSNYRISGANVLTF
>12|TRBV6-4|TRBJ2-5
CARLAGVETQYF
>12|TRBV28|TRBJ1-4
CASSSTGEKLFF
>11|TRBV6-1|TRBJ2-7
CASVLRVEQYF
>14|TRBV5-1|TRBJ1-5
CASSLGTGNQPQHF
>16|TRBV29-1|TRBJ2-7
CSALTGTSGRPYEQYF
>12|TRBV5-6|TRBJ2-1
CASSPGDNEQFF
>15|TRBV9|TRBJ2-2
CASTLTGDSSGELFF
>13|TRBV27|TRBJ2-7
CASSVQGVYEQYF
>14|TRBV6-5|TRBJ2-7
CASSYYQGDYEQYF
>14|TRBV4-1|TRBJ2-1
CASSQELRDNEQFF
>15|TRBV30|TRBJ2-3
CAWSRLLLGTDTQYF
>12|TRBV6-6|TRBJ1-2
CASSYGGLGYTF
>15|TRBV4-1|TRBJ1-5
CASSQDPQLFEPQHF
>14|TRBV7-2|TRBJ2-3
CASSSGGAPDTQYF
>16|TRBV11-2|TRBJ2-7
CASSIDPRGANYEQYF
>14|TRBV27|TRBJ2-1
CASSFKGPHNEQFF
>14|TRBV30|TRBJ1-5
CAWSYDSSNQPQHF
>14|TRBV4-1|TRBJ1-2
CASSRRKAIYGYTF
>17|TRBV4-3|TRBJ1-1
CASSQDLRGQGNTEAFF
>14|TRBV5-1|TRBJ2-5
CASSPLGGWETQYF
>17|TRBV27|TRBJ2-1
CASSPKLAGNSYNEQFF
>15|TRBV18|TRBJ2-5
CASSPPDRTQETQYF